The subject of this entry is one TCR beta chain. There is no known antigen for this receptor. No much larger clone exists at a distance of one base, and base qualities are not known. CDR1 is given as KGHDR and CDR2 as SFDVKD, both from the germline V gene. The V end loses 4 bases and the J end loses 2 bases, and a stretch of 8 bases separates them. The CDR3 has 15 amino acids, counting the end cysteine and phenylalanine. The read is trimmed to its CDR3 DNA, 45 bases read in frame from base 1. The 40 or so donors, aged about 6 to 100 years, were systemically healthy Caucasian individuals from Russia. Each donor gave ten milliliters of peripheral blood, drawn into EDTA-treated Vacutainer tubes. PBMCs were isolated by Ficoll-Paque density-gradient centrifugation, with at least 6 million obtained per sample. Trizol reagent was used to extract total RNA from the PBMCs, yielding at least 6 micrograms per sample. The percentages of naive CD45RAhigh/CD27high T cells were determined by flow cytometry on a PBMC aliquot from every donor.

These data are taken from a study of blood T cells in healthy people across ages (dated by TCRdb to between 2014 and 2016). At the level of the whole study: In model experiments, roughly one uniquely barcoded TCR beta cDNA molecule per two T cells was captured by template switching. Four age groups were formed from the donors: young (average roughly 15 years), middle-aged (just under 40), aged (more than 55) and long-lived (around 80). Using deep sequencing normalized with unique cDNA molecular identifiers, the study measured how TCR beta repertoire diversity changes with age. To avoid experimental bias, donors of different ages were spread randomly across the sequencing lanes. The study analyzed two additional independent replicas of 1 million unique cDNA reads from the same blood draw for two donors, one aged 18 to 29 and one aged 80 or older.

Paper-wide results and their limitations: Compared with the aged group, the long-lived group had more naive CD4+ T cells, fewer expanded clones and increased TCR diversity, suggesting age selection. Because donor CMV infection status was unknown, age-related changes in expanded clonotypes were potentially confounded. A strong correlation was found between observed TCR beta diversity and the percentage of naive T cells measured by flow cytometry. As age increased, observed TCR beta diversity per million T cells dropped in a roughly linear way, and a significant reduction was already evident by age 40. Estimates of total diversity based on one million sequenced T cells were considered lower bounds and underestimates. Conclusive comparison of naive and antigen-experienced compartments was prevented by the profiling of bulk unsorted PBMCs.

Library preparation was by 5' RACE. Sequencer: Illumina HiSeq 2500. The second PCR ran for roughly 7 to 11 cycles and used a J-beta primer mix along with a sample-barcoded 5' primer. A template-switch 5' adaptor carrying 12 random nucleotides introduced a unique molecular identifier onto each TCR beta cDNA molecule. Each sample yielded at least 3 million CDR3-containing paired-end reads. First-strand cDNA was synthesized from all RNA with the Mint cDNA synthesis kit, primed by a TRBC-specific oligonucleotide. Following uracil-DNA glycosylase treatment, a first 18-cycle PCR with universal primers M1SS and BC2_uni_R was performed on all cDNA. In the paper's pipeline: Normalization of each sample was performed by random selection of 1 million high-quality reads, each carrying a distinct molecular identifier. Instead of being binned into consensus sequences, reads that shared molecular identifiers were thrown out. CDR3 identification, clonotype clustering and error correction used MiTCR with a Q25 quality threshold and the strictest error-elimination algorithm. Lower-bound total TCR beta diversity was estimated with a nonparametric unseen species model using Euler transformation. Starting from the raw public reads, TCRdb applied fastp trimming at Q25, assembled clones with MiXCR and retained in-frame beta chains. Each entry merges the rows of one CDR3 protein and shows their most common DNA and genes. V and J calls and clone size were set by TCRdb, not the authors. In all, the sample holds 1.5 million to 2 million distinct CDR3 sequences, and about 50% of those were seen once. 2.1% of the sample goes to the ten largest clones.

The material sequenced was blood. This receptor was obtained from a woman in her thirties or forties in good health. The rearrangement combines TRBV24-1 with TRBJ2-6; matching of 5 bases hints at TRBD1 as the D gene. The CDR3 sequence is CATSDQTAGANVLTF. The bases are TGTGCCACCAGTGACCAGACAGCTGGGGCCAACGTCCTGACTTTC.